This TCR beta chain was identified during a study of OX40 agonist ivuxolimab in advanced cancers. About the investigation overall: Ivuxolimab was a fully human IgG2 agonistic monoclonal antibody targeting the costimulatory receptor OX40 (CD134). Intravenous ivuxolimab was administered to patients every 2 weeks at six dose levels: 0.01, 0.1, 0.3, 1.5, 3 and 10 mg/kg. Among the approximately 54 dose-escalation patients, around 20 had hepatocellular carcinoma, about 15 melanoma, 9 renal cell carcinoma and 9 head and neck cancer. A male proportion of around 83% and a mean age of approximately 58 years, ranging from about 23 to 79, were recorded for the dose-escalation cohort. Prior anti-PD-1, anti-PD-L1 or anti-CTLA-4 therapy was permitted, and 40% of dose-escalation patients had received checkpoint inhibitors. Partial responses occurred in three dose-escalation patients, of whom one had hepatocellular carcinoma and two had cutaneous melanoma. Peripheral TCRbeta sequencing aimed to test whether ivuxolimab altered TCR sequence diversity and caused clonal T-cell expansion. The paper reports the monotherapy dose-escalation portion (N of about 47 patients) of the phase I ivuxolimab trial. On the study overall, not on this receptor specifically: In the 0.1-3.0 mg/kg groups, partial responders were among the patients with the lowest normalized peripheral clonal expansion, particularly in CD8+ T cells. Clonal expansion of both CD4+ and CD8+ blood T cells was observed from baseline to week 6 at doses 0.1 to 3.0 mg/kg. After ivuxolimab, CD8+ T cells had more expanded clones than CD4+ T cells on average. The antigen specificity of the peripheral T cells that underwent clonal expansion was not determined. Low levels of normalized T-cell clonal expansion were also seen in some patients who did not respond.

The germline V gene (reference sequence) sets CDR1 to MNHEY and CDR2 to SMNVEV. V is clipped by 6 bases and J by 4 bases, and the sequence between their germline boundaries is 13 bases long. From its cysteine to its phenylalanine, the CDR3 spans 14 amino acids. Only the CDR3 region is kept as DNA, spanning 42 bases read in frame from base 1. Genomic DNA was extracted from sorted cells for sequencing of the TCRbeta CDR3 region. TCRbeta CDR3 regions were sequenced using the immunoSEQ Assay. What TCRdb holds here is the immuneACCESS table cut down to in-frame rearrangements. Part of the clones is not present; checked against another copy, under half of the missing clones reflect an unresolved V gene, and the others are unexplained. The sample has about 70,000 clones on record, more than 75% of them singletons. Around 5% of the sample is held by the ten biggest clonotypes. The trial excluded patients who had a history of autoimmune disease or who were on systemic immunosuppression. Peripheral blood for TCR sequencing was drawn from every dose cohort at baseline, at cycle 4 day 1 and at cycle 7 day 1. Samples were obtained from an open-label, multicenter, first-in-human phase I dose-escalation trial of ivuxolimab. Adults with locally advanced or metastatic melanoma, renal cell, hepatocellular, or head and neck squamous cell carcinoma were enrolled in the trial. Before TCR sequencing, CD4+ T cells and CD8+ T cells were sorted from peripheral blood as separate populations.

About this clone itself: The target of this receptor is not known. No base quality values were provided; no much bigger clone lies one nucleotide off.

Here the sequenced sample was CD4+ or CD8+ T cells sorted from blood, taken in a trial of the OX40 agonist ivuxolimab. The sequence was collected from an adult with an advanced solid tumor such as melanoma, head and neck, liver or kidney cancer. Recombination linked TRBV27 to TRBJ1-3; no D gene can be assigned with confidence. The CDR3 amino acid sequence is: CASSRSRWGNTIYF. The DNA sequence reads TGTGCCAGCAGCCGCTCGAGGTGGGGAAACACCATATATTTT.